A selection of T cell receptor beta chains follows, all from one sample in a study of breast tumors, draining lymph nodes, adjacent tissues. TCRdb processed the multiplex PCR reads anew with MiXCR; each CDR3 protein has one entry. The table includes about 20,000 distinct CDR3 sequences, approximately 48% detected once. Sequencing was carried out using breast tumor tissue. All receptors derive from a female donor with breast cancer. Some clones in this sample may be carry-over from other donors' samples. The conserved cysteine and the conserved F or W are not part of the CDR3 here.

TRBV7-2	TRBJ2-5	ASSLSPRLAGQETQY
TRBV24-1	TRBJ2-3	AASDLTTLGRGTQY
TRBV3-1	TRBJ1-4	ASSQFPRVGEKLF
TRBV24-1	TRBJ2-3	ATSGTGGGTDTQY
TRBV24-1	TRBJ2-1	ATSDPGLAGVVNEQF
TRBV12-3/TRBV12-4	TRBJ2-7	ASSLGGLPSEQY
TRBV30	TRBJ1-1	AWSTGTVNTEAF
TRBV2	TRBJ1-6	ASRGEDFRPLH
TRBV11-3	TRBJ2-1	ASSLSGRPSNEQF
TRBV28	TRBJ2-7	ASRPDSSYEQY
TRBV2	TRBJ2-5	ASRRYNEQY
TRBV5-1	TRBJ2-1	ASSLVVEGFYNEQF
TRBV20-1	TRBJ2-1	SASPLAGGYNEQF
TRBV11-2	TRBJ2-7	ASSPRDTSYEQY
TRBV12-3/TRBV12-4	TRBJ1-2	ASGGYGYT
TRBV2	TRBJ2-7	ASSVSRLEQY
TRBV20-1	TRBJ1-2	SASLGSVSYGYT
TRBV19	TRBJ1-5	ASNRERNNQPQH
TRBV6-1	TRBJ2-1	ASSEEEGAAYNEQF
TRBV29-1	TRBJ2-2	SARTGAGELF
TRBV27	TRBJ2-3	ASSRGLRRDTQC
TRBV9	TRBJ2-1	ASSVRSEQF
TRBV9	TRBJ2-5	ASSAGGSEETQY
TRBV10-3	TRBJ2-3	AISEGGATSGRNEQY
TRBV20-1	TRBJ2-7	SAPDRGGSYEQY
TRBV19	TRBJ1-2	ASTGNNYGYT
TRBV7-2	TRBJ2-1	ASSLIAGTYNEQF
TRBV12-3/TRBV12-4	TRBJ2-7	ASSGGEQY
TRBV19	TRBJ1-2	ASSTERDRLFGGYT
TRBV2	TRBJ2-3	ASSLGGVGTDTQY
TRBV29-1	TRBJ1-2	SVVGAGYGYT
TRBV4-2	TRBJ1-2	ASSQNRGSAGYT
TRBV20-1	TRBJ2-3	SVPPGLAGGKGTQY
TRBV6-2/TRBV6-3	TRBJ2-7	ASSSRGLAGPYEQY
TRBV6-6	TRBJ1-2	ASSQGANYGYT
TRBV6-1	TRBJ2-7	ASRHRESSYEQY
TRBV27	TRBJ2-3	ASSTGAFPHTDTQY
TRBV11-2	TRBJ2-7	ASSSSGGTSYEQY
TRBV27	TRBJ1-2	ASSFGGQTYGYT
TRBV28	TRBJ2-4	ASSQTVGAKNMQY
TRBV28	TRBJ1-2	ASSFLS
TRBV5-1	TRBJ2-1	ASSEGTSGSDEQF
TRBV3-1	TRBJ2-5	ASSLSLGIEGETQY
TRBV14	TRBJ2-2	ASSLNLGRAGELF
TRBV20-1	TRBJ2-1	SAEGLADEQF